The clone carrying this T cell receptor (beta chain) was recorded many times. Germline lookup yields CDR1 DFQATT and CDR2 SNEGSKA (reference sequence). The CDR3 extends over 11 amino acids. Diagnosis rested on symptoms, serum thyroxine and TRAb, thyroid ultrasound, and orbital computed tomography. RNA transcripts yielded amplified TCR beta CDR3 regions. TCR CDR3 underwent first-round RT-PCR with the HTBI primer set. Each CDR3 protein is one row after TCRdb ran MiXCR on the multiplex PCR reads. The table lists 400,000 or so distinct CDR3 sequences, 13% to 15% of them singletons. The data are from a study of T cells in Graves' hyperthyroidism and ophthalmopathy.

The receptor was isolated from a woman aged 55-70 years with Graves' ophthalmopathy. Sequencing used blood. The chain links TRBV20-1 to TRBJ1-1, with D perhaps matching TRBD1 (6 bases). For the CDR3, the DNA is TGCAGCTCGAGGGGGGACACTGAAGCTTTCTTT. The encoded protein is CSSRGDTEAFF.